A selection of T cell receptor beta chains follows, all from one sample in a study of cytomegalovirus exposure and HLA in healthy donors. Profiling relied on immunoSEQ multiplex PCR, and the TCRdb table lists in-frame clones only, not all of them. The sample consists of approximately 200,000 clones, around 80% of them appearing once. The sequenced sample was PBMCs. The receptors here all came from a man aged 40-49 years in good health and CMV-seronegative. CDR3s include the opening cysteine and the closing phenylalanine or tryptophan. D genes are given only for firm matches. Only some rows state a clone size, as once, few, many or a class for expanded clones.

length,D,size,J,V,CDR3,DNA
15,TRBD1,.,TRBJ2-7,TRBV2,CASSEQGQGAYEQYF,TGTGCCAGCAGTGAGCAAGGACAGGGGGCCTACGAGCAGTACTTC
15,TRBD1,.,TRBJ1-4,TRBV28,CASSGGQQFYEKLFF,TGTGCCAGCAGCGGGGGACAGCAGTTTTATGAAAAACTGTTTTTT
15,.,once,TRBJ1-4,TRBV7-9,CSSSLLQGKGEKLFF,TGTTCCAGCAGCTTATTACAGGGAAAGGGTGAAAAACTGTTTTTT
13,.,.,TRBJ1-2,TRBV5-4,CASSLDSLYGYTF,TGTGCCAGCAGCTTGGACTCCCTCTATGGCTACACCTTC
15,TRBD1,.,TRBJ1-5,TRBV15,CATTPGQGIVQPQHF,TGTGCCACTACCCCGGGACAGGGGATTGTTCAGCCCCAGCATTTT
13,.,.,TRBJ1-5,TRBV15,CATSRVRGQPQHF,TGTGCCACCAGCAGAGTACGGGGTCAGCCCCAGCATTTT
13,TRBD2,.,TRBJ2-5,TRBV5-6,CASSSGLEETQYF,TGTGCCAGCAGCTCGGGACTAGAAGAGACCCAGTACTTC
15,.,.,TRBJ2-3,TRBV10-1,CASSRGMGSTDTQYF,TGCGCCAGCAGCAGGGGAATGGGGAGCACAGATACGCAGTATTTT
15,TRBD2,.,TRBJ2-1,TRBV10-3,CATGLAGEAYNEQFF,TGTGCCACGGGACTAGCGGGAGAAGCCTACAATGAGCAGTTCTTC
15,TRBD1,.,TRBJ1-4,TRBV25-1,CASSDLGQINEKLFF,TGTGCCAGCAGTGACCTGGGACAGATTAATGAAAAACTGTTTTTT
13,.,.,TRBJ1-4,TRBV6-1,CASSPVGAEKLFF,TGTGCCAGCAGCCCTGTTGGGGCTGAAAAACTGTTTTTT
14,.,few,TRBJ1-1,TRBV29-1,CSVEMPARNTEAFF,TGCAGCGTTGAAATGCCCGCTAGGAACACTGAAGCTTTCTTT
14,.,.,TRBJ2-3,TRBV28,CASSKGGSTDTQYF,TGTGCCAGCTCGAAGGGGGGGAGCACAGATACGCAGTATTTT
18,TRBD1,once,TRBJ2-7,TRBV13,CASSLRSHRGLTANEQYF,TGTGCCAGCAGCTTAAGAAGTCACAGGGGGCTCACGGCGAACGAGCAGTACTTC
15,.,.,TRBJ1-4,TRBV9,CASSVQAGSNEKLFF,TGTGCCAGCAGCGTACAGGCGGGTTCCAATGAAAAACTGTTTTTT
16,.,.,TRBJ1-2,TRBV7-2,CASSFPVEGLRGGYTF,TGTGCCAGCAGCTTCCCGGTAGAGGGTCTACGGGGTGGCTACACCTTC
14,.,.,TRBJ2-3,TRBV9,CASSPEGLRDTQYF,TGTGCCAGCAGCCCGGAGGGCCTCAGAGATACGCAGTATTTT
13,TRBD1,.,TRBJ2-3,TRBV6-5,CASSQGGTDTQYF,TGTGCCAGCAGTCAGGGGGGCACAGATACGCAGTATTTT
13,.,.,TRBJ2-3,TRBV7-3,CASSQQSTDTQYF,TGTGCCAGCAGCCAACAGTCGACGGATACGCAGTATTTT
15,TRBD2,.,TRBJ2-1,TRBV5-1,CASSLQLAGTNEQFF,TGCGCCAGCAGCTTGCAACTAGCGGGGACGAATGAGCAGTTCTTC
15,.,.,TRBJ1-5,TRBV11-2,CASSLQGNGNQPQHF,TGTGCCAGCAGCTTACAGGGAAACGGCAATCAGCCCCAGCATTTT
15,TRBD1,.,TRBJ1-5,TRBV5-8,CASSLVDRGNQPQHF,TGTGCCAGCAGCTTGGTGGACAGGGGCAATCAGCCCCAGCATTTT
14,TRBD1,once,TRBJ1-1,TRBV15,CATSSGTANTEAFF,TGTGCCACCAGCAGTGGGACAGCGAACACTGAAGCTTTCTTT
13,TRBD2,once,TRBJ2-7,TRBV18,CASSSAGDPEQYF,TGTGCCAGCTCATCGGCGGGAGACCCCGAGCAGTACTTC
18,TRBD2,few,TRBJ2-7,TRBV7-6,CASSNRTSGGLRNYEQYF,TGTGCCAGCAGCAATAGGACTAGCGGGGGCCTGCGCAACTACGAGCAGTACTTC
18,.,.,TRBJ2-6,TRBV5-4,CASSPTAGRNSGANVLTF,TGTGCCAGCAGCCCTACCGCGGGACGGAACTCTGGGGCCAACGTCCTGACTTTC
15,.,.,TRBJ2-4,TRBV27,CASSHLSEGKNIQYF,TGTGCCAGCAGCCATCTGAGCGAGGGCAAAAACATTCAGTACTTC
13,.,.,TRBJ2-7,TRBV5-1,CASSFNRAYEQYF,TGCGCCAGCAGCTTTAACAGGGCGTACGAGCAGTACTTC
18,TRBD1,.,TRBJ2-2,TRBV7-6,CASSRDRQHGANTGELFF,TGTGCCAGCAGCCGGGACAGGCAACATGGGGCGAACACCGGGGAGCTGTTTTTT
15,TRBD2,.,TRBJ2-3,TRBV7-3,CASSLTAGSTDTQYF,TGTGCCAGCAGCTTAACAGCGGGGAGCACAGATACGCAGTATTTT
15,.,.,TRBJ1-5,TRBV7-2,CASSLVSMGNQPQHF,TGTGCCAGCAGCTTAGTCTCTATGGGCAATCAGCCCCAGCATTTT
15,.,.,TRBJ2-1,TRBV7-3,CASSRRGQPYNEQFF,TGTGCCAGCAGCCGCCGTGGACAACCCTACAATGAGCAGTTCTTC
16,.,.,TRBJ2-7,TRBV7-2,CASSLLARVESYEQYF,TGTGCCAGCAGCCTCCTCGCGCGGGTCGAATCCTACGAGCAGTACTTC
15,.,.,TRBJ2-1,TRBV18,CASSSLGSSYNEQFF,TGTGCCAGCTCATCCCTAGGGAGCTCCTACAATGAGCAGTTCTTC
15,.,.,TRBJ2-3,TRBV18,CASSPQRASADTQYF,TGTGCCAGCTCACCACAAAGAGCCTCCGCAGATACGCAGTATTTT
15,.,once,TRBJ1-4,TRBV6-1,CASSEPGRGWGKLFF,TGTGCCAGCAGTGAGCCGGGCAGGGGATGGGGAAAACTGTTTTTT
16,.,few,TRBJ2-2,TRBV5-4,CASTLTQALNTGELFF,TGTGCCAGCACCCTCACCCAGGCGCTTAACACCGGGGAGCTGTTTTTT
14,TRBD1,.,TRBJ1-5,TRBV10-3,CASRQGYSNQPQHF,TGTGCCTCCAGACAGGGTTATAGCAATCAGCCCCAGCATTTT
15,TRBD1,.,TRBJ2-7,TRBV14,CASSQKTGVDEEQYF,TGTGCCAGCAGCCAAAAGACAGGGGTTGACGAGGAGCAGTACTTC
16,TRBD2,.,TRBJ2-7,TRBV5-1,CASSLGGGGGLREQYF,TGCGCCAGCAGCTTGGGTGGCGGGGGAGGATTGCGCGAGCAGTACTTC
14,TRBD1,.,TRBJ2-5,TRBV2,CASKPGQGMETQYF,TGTGCCAGCAAACCGGGACAGGGTATGGAGACCCAGTACTTC
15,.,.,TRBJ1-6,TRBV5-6,CASSPVGDTGSALHF,TGTGCCAGCAGCCCGGTAGGGGACACGGGGTCGGCCCTCCACTTT
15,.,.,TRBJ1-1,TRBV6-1,CASSSGGAESTEAFF,TGTGCCAGCAGTAGTGGGGGGGCGGAGAGCACTGAAGCTTTCTTT
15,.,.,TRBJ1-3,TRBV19,CASSPLSGSGNTIYF,TGTGCCAGTAGTCCCCTATCCGGGAGCGGAAACACCATATATTTT
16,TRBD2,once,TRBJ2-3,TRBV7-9,CASSSRRTSGTDTQYF,TGTGCCAGCAGCTCCCGGAGGACTAGCGGCACAGATACGCAGTATTTT
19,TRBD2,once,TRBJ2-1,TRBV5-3,CARSPDGGGRPDMANEQFF,TGTGCCAGAAGCCCGGACGGGGGCGGGAGGCCCGATATGGCCAATGAGCAGTTCTTC
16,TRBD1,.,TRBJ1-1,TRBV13,CASSDQGASVNTEAFF,TGTGCCAGCAGCGATCAGGGGGCGAGCGTGAACACTGAAGCTTTCTTT
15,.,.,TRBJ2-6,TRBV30,CAHRVPLAGANVLTF,TGTGCCCACAGGGTCCCTTTGGCCGGGGCCAACGTCCTGACTTTC
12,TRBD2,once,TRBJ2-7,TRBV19,CASSGGGYEQYF,TGTGCCAGTAGTGGCGGGGGCTACGAGCAGTACTTC
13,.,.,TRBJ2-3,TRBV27,CASSPLPSDTQYF,TGTGCCAGCAGTCCCCTCCCGTCAGATACGCAGTATTTT
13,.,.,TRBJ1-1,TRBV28,CASSLSSNTEAFF,TGTGCCAGCAGTTTATCTTCGAACACTGAAGCTTTCTTT
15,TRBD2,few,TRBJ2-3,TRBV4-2,CASTLGLAGTDTQYF,TGTGCCAGCACCCTAGGACTAGCAGGCACAGATACGCAGTATTTT
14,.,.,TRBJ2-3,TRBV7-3,CASSGFGGTDTQYF,TGTGCCAGCAGCGGATTTGGAGGGACAGATACGCAGTATTTT
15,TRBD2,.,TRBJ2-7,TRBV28,CASSLTGTSAYEQYF,TGTGCCAGCAGTCTAACCGGGACTAGCGCTTACGAGCAGTACTTC
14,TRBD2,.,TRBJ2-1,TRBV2,CASSGASGVKEQFF,TGTGCCAGCAGTGGGGCTAGCGGGGTTAAGGAGCAGTTCTTC
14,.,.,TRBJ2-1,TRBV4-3,CASSQDLYYNEQFF,TGCGCCAGCAGCCAAGATTTATACTACAATGAGCAGTTCTTC
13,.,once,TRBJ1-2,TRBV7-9,CASSTGQYFGYTF,TGTGCCAGCAGCACCGGACAGTACTTTGGCTACACCTTC